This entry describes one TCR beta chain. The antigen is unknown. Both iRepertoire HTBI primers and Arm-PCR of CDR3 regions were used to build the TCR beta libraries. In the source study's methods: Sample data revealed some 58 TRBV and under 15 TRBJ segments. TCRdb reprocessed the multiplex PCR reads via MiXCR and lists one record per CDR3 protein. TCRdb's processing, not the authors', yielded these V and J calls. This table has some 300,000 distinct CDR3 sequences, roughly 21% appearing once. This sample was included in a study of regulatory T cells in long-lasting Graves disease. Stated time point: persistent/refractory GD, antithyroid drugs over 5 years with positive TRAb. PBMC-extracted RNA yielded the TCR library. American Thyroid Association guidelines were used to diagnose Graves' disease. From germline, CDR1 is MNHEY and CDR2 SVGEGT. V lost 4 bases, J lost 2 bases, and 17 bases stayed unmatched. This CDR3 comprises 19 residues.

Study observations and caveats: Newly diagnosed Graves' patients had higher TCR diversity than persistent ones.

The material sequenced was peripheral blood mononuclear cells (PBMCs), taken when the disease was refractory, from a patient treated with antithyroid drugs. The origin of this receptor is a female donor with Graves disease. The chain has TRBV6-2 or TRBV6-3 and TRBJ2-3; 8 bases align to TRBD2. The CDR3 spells CASSSGLAGRSPNTDTQYF. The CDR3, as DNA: TGTGCCAGCAGTTCAGGACTAGCAGGAAGGTCCCCTAACACAGATACGCAGTATTTT.